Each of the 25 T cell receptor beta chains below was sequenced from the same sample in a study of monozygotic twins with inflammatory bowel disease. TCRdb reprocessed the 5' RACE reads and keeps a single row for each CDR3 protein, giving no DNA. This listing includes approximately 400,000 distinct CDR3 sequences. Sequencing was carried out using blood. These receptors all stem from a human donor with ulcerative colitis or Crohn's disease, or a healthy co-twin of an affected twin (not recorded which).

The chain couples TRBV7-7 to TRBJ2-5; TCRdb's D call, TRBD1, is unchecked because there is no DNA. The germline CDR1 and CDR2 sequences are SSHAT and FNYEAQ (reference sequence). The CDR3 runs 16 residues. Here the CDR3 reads CASSLGPGTYQETQYF. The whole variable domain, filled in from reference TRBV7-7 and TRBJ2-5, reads GAGVSQSPRYKVTKRGQDVTLRCDPISSHATLYWYQQALGQGPEFLTYFNYEAQPDKSGLPSDRFSAERPEGSISTLTIQRTEQRDSAMYRCASSLGPGTYQETQYFGPGTRLLVL.

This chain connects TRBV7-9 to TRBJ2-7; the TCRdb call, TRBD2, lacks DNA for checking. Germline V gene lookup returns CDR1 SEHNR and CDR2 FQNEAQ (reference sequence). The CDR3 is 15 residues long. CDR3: CASTTPGLVVYEQYF.

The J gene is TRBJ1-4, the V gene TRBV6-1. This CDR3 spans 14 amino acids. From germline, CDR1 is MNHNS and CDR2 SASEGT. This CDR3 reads CASRSTGFNEKLFF.

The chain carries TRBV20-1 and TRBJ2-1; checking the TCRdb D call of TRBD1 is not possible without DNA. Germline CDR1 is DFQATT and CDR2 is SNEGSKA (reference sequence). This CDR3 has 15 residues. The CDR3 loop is CSARDQRTGGNEQFF.

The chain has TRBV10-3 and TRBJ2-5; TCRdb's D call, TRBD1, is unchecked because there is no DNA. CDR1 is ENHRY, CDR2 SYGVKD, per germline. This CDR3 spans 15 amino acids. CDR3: CAISADSSEGETQYF.

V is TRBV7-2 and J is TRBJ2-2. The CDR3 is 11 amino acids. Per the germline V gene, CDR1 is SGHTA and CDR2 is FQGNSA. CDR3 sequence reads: CASSPSRELFF.

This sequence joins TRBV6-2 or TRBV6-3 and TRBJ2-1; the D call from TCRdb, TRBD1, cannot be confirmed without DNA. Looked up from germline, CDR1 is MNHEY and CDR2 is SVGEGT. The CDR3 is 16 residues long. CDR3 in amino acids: CASSSHRAGAYNEQFF.

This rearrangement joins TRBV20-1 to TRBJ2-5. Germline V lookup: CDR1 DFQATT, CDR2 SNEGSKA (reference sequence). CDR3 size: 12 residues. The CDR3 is CSASVLQETQYF.

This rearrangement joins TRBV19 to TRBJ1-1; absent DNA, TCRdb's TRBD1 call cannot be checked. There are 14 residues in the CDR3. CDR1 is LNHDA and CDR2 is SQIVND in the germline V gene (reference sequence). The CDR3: CAASPGRVNTEAFF. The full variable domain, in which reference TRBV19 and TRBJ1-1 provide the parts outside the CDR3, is DGGITQSPKYLFRKEGQNVTLSCEQNLNHDAMYWYRQDPGQGLRLIYYSQIVNDFQKGDIAEGYSVSREKKESFPLTVTSAQKNPTAFYLCAASPGRVNTEAFFGQGTRLTVV.

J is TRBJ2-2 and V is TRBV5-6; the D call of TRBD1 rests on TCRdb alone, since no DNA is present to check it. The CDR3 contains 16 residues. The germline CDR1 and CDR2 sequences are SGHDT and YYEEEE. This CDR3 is CASSWYPTGNTGELFF.

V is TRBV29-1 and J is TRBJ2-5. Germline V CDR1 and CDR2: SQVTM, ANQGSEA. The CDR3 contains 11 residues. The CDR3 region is CSVGMGETQYF.

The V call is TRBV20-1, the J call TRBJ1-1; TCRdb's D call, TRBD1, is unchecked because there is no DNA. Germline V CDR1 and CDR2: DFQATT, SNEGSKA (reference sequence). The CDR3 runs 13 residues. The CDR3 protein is CSAREGGLTEAFF.

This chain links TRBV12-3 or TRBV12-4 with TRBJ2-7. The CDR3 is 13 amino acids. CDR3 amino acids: CASSLDSPNEQYF.

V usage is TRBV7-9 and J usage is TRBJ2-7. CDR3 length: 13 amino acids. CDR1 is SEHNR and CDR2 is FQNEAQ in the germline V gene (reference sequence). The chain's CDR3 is CASSLSGVYEQYF.

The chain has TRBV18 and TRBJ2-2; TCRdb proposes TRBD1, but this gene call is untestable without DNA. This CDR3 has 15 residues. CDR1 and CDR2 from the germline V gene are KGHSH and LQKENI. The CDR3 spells CASSPTGAGTGELFF.

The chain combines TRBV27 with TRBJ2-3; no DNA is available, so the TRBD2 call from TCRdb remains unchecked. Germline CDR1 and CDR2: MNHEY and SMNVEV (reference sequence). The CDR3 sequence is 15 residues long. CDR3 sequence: CASSDSGDSTDTQYF.

Here the CDR3 reads CASSQTGTGGRETQYF. The chain uses TRBV28 and TRBJ2-5; TCRdb outputs TRBD1, but without DNA this stays unchecked. Germline V gene sequence: CDR1 MDHEN, CDR2 SYDVKM. The CDR3 has 16 residues.

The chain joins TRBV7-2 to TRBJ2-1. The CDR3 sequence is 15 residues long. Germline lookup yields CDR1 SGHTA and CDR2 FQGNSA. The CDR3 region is CASSWSGSSYNEQFF.

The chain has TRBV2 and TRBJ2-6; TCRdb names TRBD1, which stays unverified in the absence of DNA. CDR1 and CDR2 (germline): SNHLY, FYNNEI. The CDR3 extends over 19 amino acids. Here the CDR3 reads CASSVQTGGLVTGANVLTF. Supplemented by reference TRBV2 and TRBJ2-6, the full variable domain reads EPEVTQTPSHQVTQMGQEVILRCVPISNHLYFYWYRQILGQKVEFLVSFYNNEISEKSEIFDDQFSVERPDGSNFTLKIRSTKLEDSAMYFCASSVQTGGLVTGANVLTFGAGSRLTVL.

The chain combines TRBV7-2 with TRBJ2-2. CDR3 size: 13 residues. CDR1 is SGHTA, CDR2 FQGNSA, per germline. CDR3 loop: CASSLARIGELFF.

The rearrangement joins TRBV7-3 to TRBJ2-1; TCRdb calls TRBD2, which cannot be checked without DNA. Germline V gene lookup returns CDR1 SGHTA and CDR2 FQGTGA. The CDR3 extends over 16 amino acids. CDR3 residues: CASSLVTAGPYNEQFF.

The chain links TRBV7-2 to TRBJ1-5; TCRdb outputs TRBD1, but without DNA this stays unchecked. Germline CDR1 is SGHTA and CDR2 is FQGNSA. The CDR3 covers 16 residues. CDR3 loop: CASSPRDRGPNQPQHF.

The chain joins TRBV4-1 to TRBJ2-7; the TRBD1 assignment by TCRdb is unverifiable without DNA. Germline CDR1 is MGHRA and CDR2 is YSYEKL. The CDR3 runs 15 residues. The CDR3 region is CASSQDTIKGGEQYF.

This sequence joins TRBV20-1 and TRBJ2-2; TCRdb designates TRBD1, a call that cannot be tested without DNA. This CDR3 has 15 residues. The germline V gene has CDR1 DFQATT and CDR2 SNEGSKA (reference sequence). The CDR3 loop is CSAASGTGNTGELFF.

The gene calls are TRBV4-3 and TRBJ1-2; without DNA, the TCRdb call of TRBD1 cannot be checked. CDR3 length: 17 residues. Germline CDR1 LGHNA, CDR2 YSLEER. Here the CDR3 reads CASSQGGRGQGVYGYTF.